The source of this TCR beta chain is a study of shared clonotypes between healthy human individuals. Study results and limitations: Generally, naive subsets came out with larger estimated richness than memory subsets.

This CDR3 region has 15 residues. The V and J ends lost 2 bases and 4 bases, in that order; junction bases with no gene match: 6. Germline CDR1 SGHVS, CDR2 FNYEAQ. TCRdb keeps only in-frame clones here, not all; method: immunoSEQ multiplex PCR. The sample has more than 550,000 clones; around 90% are singletons. Of note for this clone: Its antigen remains unidentified.

The receptor was derived from a young man in good health. Some clones in this sample may be carry-over from other donors' samples. Sequenced material: memory CD8+ T cells from PBMCs. Subset defined: CD45RO+ cells pooled with CCR7-negative TemRA cells. The J gene is TRBJ1-1, the V gene TRBV7-6; 8 bases align to TRBD1. In DNA form, the CDR3 reads TGTGCCAGCAGCTTAAGGATGGACAGGGCCACTGAAGCTTTCTTT. Translation gives CASSLRMDRATEAFF.